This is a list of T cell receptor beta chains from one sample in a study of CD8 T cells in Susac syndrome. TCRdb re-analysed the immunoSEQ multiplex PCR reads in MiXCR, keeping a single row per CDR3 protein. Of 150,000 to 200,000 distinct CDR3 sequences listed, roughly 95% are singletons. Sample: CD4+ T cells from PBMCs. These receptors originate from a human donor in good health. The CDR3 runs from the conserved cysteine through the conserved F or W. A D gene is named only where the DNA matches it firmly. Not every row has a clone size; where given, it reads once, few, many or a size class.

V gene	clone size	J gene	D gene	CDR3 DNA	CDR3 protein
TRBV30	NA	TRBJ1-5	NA	TGTGCCTGGGGAGGGGAGACAGTGGGGAAGCCCCAGCATTTT	CAWGGETVGKPQHF
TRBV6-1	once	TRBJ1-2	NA	TGTGCCAGCACTCTAGAGACAGGCTATGGCTACACCTTC	CASTLETGYGYTF
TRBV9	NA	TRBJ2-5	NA	TGTGCCAGCAGCCTACAGGGTATTAGCGAGACCCAGTACTTC	CASSLQGISETQYF
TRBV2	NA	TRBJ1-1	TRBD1	TGTGCCAGCGGGACAGCCAGTCGGAACACTGAAGCTTTCTTT	CASGTASRNTEAFF
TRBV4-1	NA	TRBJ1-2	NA	TGCGCCAGCAGCCAAGATCCGGTAAACTATGGCTACACCCCCGACACCTTC	CASSQDPVNYGYTPDTF
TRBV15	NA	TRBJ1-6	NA	TGTGCCACCAGCCAAGGACCTAATTCACCCCTCCACTTT	CATSQGPNSPLHF
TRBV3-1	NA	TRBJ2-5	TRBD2	TGTGCCAGCAGCGGGACTAGCGAAGAGACCCAGTACTTC	CASSGTSEETQYF
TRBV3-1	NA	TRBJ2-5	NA	TGTGCCAGCAGCCAAGATCAGGGGACCCAGTACTTC	CASSQDQGTQYF
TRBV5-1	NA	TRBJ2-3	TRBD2	TGCGCCAGCAGCGACGGGGGGTCCACAGATACGCAGTATTTT	CASSDGGSTDTQYF
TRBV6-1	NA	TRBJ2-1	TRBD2	TGTGCCAGCAAGGGACTAGCGGGGGCCCCATACAATGAGCAGTTCTTC	CASKGLAGAPYNEQFF
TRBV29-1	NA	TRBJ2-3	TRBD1	TGCAGCGCCACGGACAGGGGGTATGCAGATACGCAGTATTTT	CSATDRGYADTQYF
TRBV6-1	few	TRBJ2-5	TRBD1	TGTGCCAGCAGCAGAGACAGGGGTCACGCGGTGGAGACCCAGTACTTC	CASSRDRGHAVETQYF
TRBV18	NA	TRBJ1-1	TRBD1	TGTGCCAGCTCACCCGGGACAGGGGTGAACACTGAAGCTTTCTTT	CASSPGTGVNTEAFF
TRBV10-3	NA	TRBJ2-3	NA	TGTGCCATCAGTGCTCAGGGGACTCACACAGATACGCAGTATTTT	CAISAQGTHTDTQYF
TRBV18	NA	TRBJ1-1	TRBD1	TGTGCCAGCTCACCGCGGGACAGTGTCATGAACACTGAAGCTTTCTTT	CASSPRDSVMNTEAFF
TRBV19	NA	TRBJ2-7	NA	TGTGCCAGTAGTATCGGACGGAGGCAAGGGGAGCAGTACTTC	CASSIGRRQGEQYF